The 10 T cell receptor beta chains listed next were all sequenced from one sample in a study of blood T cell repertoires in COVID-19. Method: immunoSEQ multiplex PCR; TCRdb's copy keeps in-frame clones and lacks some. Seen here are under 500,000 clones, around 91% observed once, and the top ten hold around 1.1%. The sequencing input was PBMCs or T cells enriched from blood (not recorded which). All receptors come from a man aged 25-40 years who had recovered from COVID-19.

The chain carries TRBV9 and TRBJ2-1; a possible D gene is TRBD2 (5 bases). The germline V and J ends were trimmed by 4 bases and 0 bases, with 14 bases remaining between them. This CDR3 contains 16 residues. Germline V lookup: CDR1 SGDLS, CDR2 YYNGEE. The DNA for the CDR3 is TGTGCCAGCAGCCGAGGCGGGTCCAGCTCCTACAATGAGCAGTTCTTC. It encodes CASSRGGSSSYNEQFF.

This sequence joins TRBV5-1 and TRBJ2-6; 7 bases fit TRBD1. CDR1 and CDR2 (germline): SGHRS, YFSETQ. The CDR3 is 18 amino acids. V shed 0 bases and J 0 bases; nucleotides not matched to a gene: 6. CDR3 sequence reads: CASSLEAGGISGANVLTF. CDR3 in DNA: TGCGCCAGCAGCTTGGAGGCAGGGGGTATCTCTGGGGCCAACGTCCTGACTTTC.

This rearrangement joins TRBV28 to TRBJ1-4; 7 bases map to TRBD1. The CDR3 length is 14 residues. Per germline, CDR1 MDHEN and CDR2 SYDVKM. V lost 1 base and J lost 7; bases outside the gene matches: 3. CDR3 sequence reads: CASSLYRGGEKLFF. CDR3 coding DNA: TGTGCCAGCAGTTTATACAGGGGTGGTGAAAAACTGTTTTTT.

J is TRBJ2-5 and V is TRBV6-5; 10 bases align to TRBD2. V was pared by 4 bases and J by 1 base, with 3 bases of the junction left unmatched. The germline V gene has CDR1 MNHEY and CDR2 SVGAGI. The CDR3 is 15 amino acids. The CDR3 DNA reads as TGTGCCAGCAGTTGGACTAGCGGAGCCCAAGAGACCCAGTACTTC. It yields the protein CASSWTSGAQETQYF.

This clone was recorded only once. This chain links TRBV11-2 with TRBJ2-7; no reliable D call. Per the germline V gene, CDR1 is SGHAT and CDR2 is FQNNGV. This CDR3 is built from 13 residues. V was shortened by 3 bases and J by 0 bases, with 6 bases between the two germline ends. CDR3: CASSLGFSYEQYF. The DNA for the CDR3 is TGTGCCAGCAGCTTGGGCTTCTCCTACGAGCAGTACTTC.

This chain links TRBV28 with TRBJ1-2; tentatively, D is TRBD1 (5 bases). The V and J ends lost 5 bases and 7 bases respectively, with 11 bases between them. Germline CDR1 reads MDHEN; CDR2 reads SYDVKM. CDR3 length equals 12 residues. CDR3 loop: CASSPRVSGYTF. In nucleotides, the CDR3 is TGTGCCAGCAGTCCCAGGGTCTCTGGCTACACCTTC.

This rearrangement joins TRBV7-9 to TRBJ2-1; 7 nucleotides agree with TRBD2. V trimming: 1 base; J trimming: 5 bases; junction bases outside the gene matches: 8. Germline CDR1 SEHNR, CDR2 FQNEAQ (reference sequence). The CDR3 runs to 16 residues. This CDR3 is CASSLVVLAENNEQFF. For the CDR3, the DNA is TGTGCCAGCAGCTTAGTTGTGCTAGCGGAAAACAATGAGCAGTTCTTC.

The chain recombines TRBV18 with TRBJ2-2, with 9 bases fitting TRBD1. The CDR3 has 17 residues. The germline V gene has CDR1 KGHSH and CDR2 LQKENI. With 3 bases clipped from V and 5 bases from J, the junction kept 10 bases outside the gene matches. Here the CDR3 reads CASSPGTGTGMTGELFF. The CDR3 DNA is TGTGCCAGCTCACCTGGGACCGGGACAGGGATGACCGGGGAGCTGTTTTTT.

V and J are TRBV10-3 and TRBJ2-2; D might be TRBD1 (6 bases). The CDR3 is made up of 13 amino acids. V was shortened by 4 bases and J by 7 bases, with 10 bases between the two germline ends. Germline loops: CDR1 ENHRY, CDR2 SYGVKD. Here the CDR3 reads CAISAGQFGELFF. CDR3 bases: TGTGCCATCAGTGCCGGACAGTTCGGGGAGCTGTTTTTT.

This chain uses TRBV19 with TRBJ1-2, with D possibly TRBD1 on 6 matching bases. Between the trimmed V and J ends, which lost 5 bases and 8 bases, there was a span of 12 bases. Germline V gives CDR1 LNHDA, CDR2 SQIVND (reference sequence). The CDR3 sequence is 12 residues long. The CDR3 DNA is TGTGCCAGTAGTTACAGGGCTTCCGGCTACACCTTC. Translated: CASSYRASGYTF.